This TCR beta chain was found in a study of shared clonotypes between healthy human individuals. Data came from immunoSEQ multiplex PCR; TCRdb stores just in-frame clones and leaves some out. The sample records roughly 2.2 million clones, approximately 93% being singletons. The CDR3 spans 14 residues. V lost 3 bases to trimming and J lost 5 bases, with 11 bases between them. CDR1 is SGHNT and CDR2 is YYREEE in the germline V gene (reference sequence). This clone was seen a single time. Sequencing input: naive CD4+ T cells from PBMCs. Specified subset: CD45RA+ positively selected. The sequence came from a young man in good health. Some clones in this sample may be carry-over from other donors' samples. The rearrangement uses TRBV5-4 and TRBJ1-4, with D possibly being TRBD1 (5 bases). Here the CDR3 reads CASSSEGTNEKLFF. The CDR3, as DNA: TGTGCCAGCAGCTCGGAGGGGACCAATGAAAAACTGTTTTTT. The full variable domain, in which reference TRBV5-4 and TRBJ1-4 provide the parts outside the CDR3, is ETGVTQSPTHLIKTRGQQVTLRCSSQSGHNTVSWYQQALGQGPQFIFQYYREEENGRGNFPPRFSGLQFPNYSSELNVNALELDDSALYLCASSSEGTNEKLFFGSGTQLSVL.